Listed below are T cell receptor beta chains from one sample, sequenced in a study of shared clonotypes between healthy human individuals. Repertoires were generated with immunoSEQ multiplex PCR, while TCRdb's copy carries only in-frame clones and drops some. The sample yields about 820,000 clones, 90% to 95% seen once. The sample comprised naive CD8+ T cells sorted from blood. Source of these receptors: a man aged 25-45 years in good health. Each CDR3 is given with its conserved first and last residue. A D gene is named only where the DNA matches it firmly. The size field is filled for only some rows; it gives once, few, many or a size class.

CASSLRPPGMEKLFF TGTGCCAGCAGCTTAAGACCGCCGGGTATGGAAAAACTGTTTTTT once - TRBJ1-4 TRBV7-9
CASGLSLGNETQYF TGTGCTAGTGGTTTGTCCCTGGGGAACGAGACCCAGTACTTC - - TRBJ2-5 TRBV12-5
CASSRGNTEAFF TGTGCCAGCAGCCGGGGGAACACTGAAGCTTTCTTT - - TRBJ1-1 TRBV11-2
CASSGGNEQFF TGTGCCAGCAGCGGGGGCAATGAGCAGTTCTTC - - TRBJ2-1 TRBV9
CASSPLAGVGETQYF TGTGCCAGCAGTCCCCTAGCGGGGGTAGGGGAGACCCAGTACTTC once TRBD2 TRBJ2-5 TRBV27
CASSLVGSSINEQFF TGTGCCAGCAGTTTAGTGGGGAGTTCGATCAATGAGCAGTTCTTC - - TRBJ2-1 TRBV27
CASSFGLAGTYEQYF TGTGCCAGCAGTTTCGGACTAGCGGGAACCTACGAGCAGTACTTC - TRBD2 TRBJ2-7 TRBV28
CASSFGQGSEQFF TGTGCCAGCAGTTTCGGACAGGGTAGTGAGCAGTTCTTC - TRBD1 TRBJ2-1 TRBV6-5
CASSQDASEAYNEQFF TGCGCCAGCAGCCAAGATGCTAGCGAGGCTTACAATGAGCAGTTCTTC - - TRBJ2-1 TRBV4-3
CASSYGTSGNWGEQFF TGTGCCAGCAGTTACGGGACTAGCGGGAACTGGGGGGAGCAGTTCTTC - TRBD2 TRBJ2-1 TRBV6-5
CASSPGTYNEQFF TGCGCCAGCAGCCCGGGGACCTACAATGAGCAGTTCTTC - - TRBJ2-1 TRBV4-1
CASSRDSYEQYF TGTGCCAGTAGTCGGGACAGCTACGAGCAGTACTTC - TRBD1 TRBJ2-7 TRBV19
CASSFFARVSDEQFF TGTGCCAGCAGTTTCTTCGCCAGGGTCAGTGATGAGCAGTTCTTC - - TRBJ2-1 TRBV27
CASSPTTSGSYNEQFF TGTGCCAGCAGTCCCACCACTAGCGGATCTTACAATGAGCAGTTCTTC - TRBD2 TRBJ2-1 TRBV27
CASSPGHSTNEKLFF TGTGCCAGCAGCCCTGGACATTCAACTAATGAAAAACTGTTTTTT - - TRBJ1-4 TRBV7-8
CASSLTGGRSGTEAFF TGTGCCAGCAGCTTGACAGGGGGGAGGAGTGGCACTGAAGCTTTCTTT - TRBD1 TRBJ1-1 TRBV7-9
CASSLVDSYEQYF TGTGCCAGCAGTTTAGTTGATAGCTACGAGCAGTACTTC - - TRBJ2-7 TRBV6-5
CASSLVGQGTSYEQYF TGTGCCAGCAGCTTGGTGGGACAGGGGACCTCCTACGAGCAGTACTTC - TRBD1 TRBJ2-7 TRBV5-4
CASSPTTGGTDTQYF TGTGCCAGCAGCCCTACGACAGGGGGCACAGATACGCAGTATTTT - TRBD1 TRBJ2-3 TRBV7-9
CASSQGRGTEAFF TGCGCCAGCAGCCAAGGGAGGGGAACTGAAGCTTTCTTT - - TRBJ1-1 TRBV4-3
CASSIDGGKNIQYF TGTGCCAGTAGTATAGATGGCGGGAAAAACATTCAGTACTTC - - TRBJ2-4 TRBV19
CASSLGVPGSGANVLTF TGTGCCAGCAGCTTAGGGGTTCCCGGGAGCGGGGCCAACGTCCTGACTTTC - - TRBJ2-6 TRBV7-2
CASRPGLGLYEQYF TGTGCCAGCAGACCCGGACTAGGCCTCTACGAGCAGTACTTC - TRBD2 TRBJ2-7 TRBV6-6
CASSLGGLTYEQYF TGTGCCAGCAGCTTAGGCGGACTTACCTACGAGCAGTACTTC - - TRBJ2-7 TRBV7-2
CASRQGRTDTQYF TGTGCCAGCAGACAGGGGAGAACAGATACGCAGTATTTT - TRBD1 TRBJ2-3 TRBV19
CASTTRQLMNTEAFF TGCGCCAGCACCACCAGACAGCTAATGAACACTGAAGCTTTCTTT - - TRBJ1-1 TRBV4-1
CASSLGQLGGYTF TGCGCCAGCAGCTTGGGGCAGTTGGGTGGCTACACCTTC - - TRBJ1-2 TRBV5-1
CASSLEQASYNEQFF TGCGCCAGCAGCTTGGAACAGGCCTCCTACAATGAGCAGTTCTTC - - TRBJ2-1 TRBV5-1
CASSLPLAGGGTGELFF TGTGCCAGCAGCTTGCCACTAGCGGGAGGTGGCACCGGGGAGCTGTTTTTT - TRBD2 TRBJ2-2 TRBV7-6
CASMGSYSYEQYF TGTGCTAGTATGGGAAGCTACTCCTACGAGCAGTACTTC - - TRBJ2-7 TRBV6-6
CASSLGSYSNQPQHF TGTGCCAGCAGTTTAGGCAGCTATAGCAATCAGCCCCAGCATTTT - - TRBJ1-5 TRBV27
CASSYTGTASYNEQFF TGCGCCAGCAGTTATACCGGGACAGCTTCCTACAATGAGCAGTTCTTC - TRBD1 TRBJ2-1 TRBV5-1
CASTSYSGNTIYF TGTGCCAGTACTTCATACTCTGGAAACACCATATATTTT - - TRBJ1-3 TRBV19
CSVTGSRTDTQYF TGCAGCGTTACCGGGAGCCGCACAGATACGCAGTATTTT - - TRBJ2-3 TRBV29-1
CASSQSWAGVSYEQYF TGCGCCAGCAGCCAATCGTGGGCAGGGGTCTCCTACGAGCAGTACTTC - - TRBJ2-7 TRBV4-1
CASSYSPGARYEQYF TGTGCCAGCAGTTACTCGCCGGGAGCAAGATACGAGCAGTACTTC - - TRBJ2-7 TRBV6-5
CASSALTTWREGYEQYF TGTGCCAGCAGCGCCCTGACTACCTGGCGGGAGGGCTACGAGCAGTACTTC - TRBD2 TRBJ2-7 TRBV7-9
CASSLTGGIYNEQFF TGTGCCAGCAGCTTGACAGGGGGCATCTACAATGAGCAGTTCTTC - TRBD1 TRBJ2-1 TRBV7-9
CASSWGRGPYEQYF TGTGCCAGTAGTTGGGGTCGGGGTCCCTACGAGCAGTACTTC - - TRBJ2-7 TRBV19
CASSLSPRQTMNTGELFF TGTGCCAGCAGCTTATCGCCCCGGCAGACGATGAACACCGGGGAGCTGTTTTTT - - TRBJ2-2 TRBV7-8
CAWSVLDPRAEAFF TGTGCCTGGAGTGTATTGGACCCCCGGGCAGAAGCTTTCTTT - - TRBJ1-1 TRBV30
CASSATTGGAGYTF TGTGCCAGCAGCGCAACTACAGGGGGCGCAGGCTACACCTTC - TRBD1 TRBJ1-2 TRBV9
CASSSGQGPEAFF TGTGCCAGCAGCTCTGGTCAGGGGCCCGAAGCTTTCTTT once - TRBJ1-1 TRBV7-3
CASSFSLRAPGRHQPQHF TGTGCCAGCAGTTTTAGCCTTCGGGCTCCCGGCCGCCACCAGCCCCAGCATTTT once - TRBJ1-5 TRBV28
CASSGGQGGYEQYF TGTGCCAGCAGCGGGGGACAGGGTGGCTACGAGCAGTACTTC - TRBD1 TRBJ2-7 TRBV5-5
CATSSPTSGRVNTGELFF TGTGCCACCAGCAGCCCGACTAGCGGGAGGGTGAACACCGGGGAGCTGTTTTTT - TRBD2 TRBJ2-2 TRBV15
CASSHGANTGELFF TGTGCCAGCTCACATGGAGCGAACACCGGGGAGCTGTTTTTT many - TRBJ2-2 TRBV6-5
CSAKDYYEQYF TGCAGTGCTAAGGATTACTACGAGCAGTACTTC - - TRBJ2-7 TRBV20-1
CASSFRSEPTDTQYF TGTGCCAGCAGCTTCCGGAGCGAACCCACAGATACGCAGTATTTT - - TRBJ2-3 TRBV7-9
CASSGTAAGELFF TGCGCCAGCAGTGGGACAGCGGCTGGGGAGCTGTTTTTT - - TRBJ2-2 TRBV10-2
CASSFLLAGGPDTQYF TGTGCCAGCAGTTTCCTACTAGCGGGAGGGCCAGATACGCAGTATTTT - TRBD2 TRBJ2-3 TRBV27
CAWSVSLAGGLTDTQYF TGTGCCTGGAGTGTTAGCCTAGCGGGAGGCCTCACAGATACGCAGTATTTT - TRBD2 TRBJ2-3 TRBV30
CASRVTSGPSYEQYF TGTGCCAGCAGAGTGACTAGCGGGCCTTCCTACGAGCAGTACTTC once TRBD2 TRBJ2-7 TRBV27
CASSEDRALNEQFF TGCGCCAGCAGTGAGGACAGGGCACTCAATGAGCAGTTCTTC - TRBD1 TRBJ2-1 TRBV5-1
CASSARQTEAGPPTGELFF TGTGCCAGCAGCGCCAGACAGACAGAGGCGGGACCTCCCACCGGGGAGCTGTTTTTT - - TRBJ2-2 TRBV9
CASSSNMGHGGNEQFF TGTGCCAGCAGCTCCAATATGGGCCATGGTGGCAATGAGCAGTTCTTC - - TRBJ2-1 TRBV7-9